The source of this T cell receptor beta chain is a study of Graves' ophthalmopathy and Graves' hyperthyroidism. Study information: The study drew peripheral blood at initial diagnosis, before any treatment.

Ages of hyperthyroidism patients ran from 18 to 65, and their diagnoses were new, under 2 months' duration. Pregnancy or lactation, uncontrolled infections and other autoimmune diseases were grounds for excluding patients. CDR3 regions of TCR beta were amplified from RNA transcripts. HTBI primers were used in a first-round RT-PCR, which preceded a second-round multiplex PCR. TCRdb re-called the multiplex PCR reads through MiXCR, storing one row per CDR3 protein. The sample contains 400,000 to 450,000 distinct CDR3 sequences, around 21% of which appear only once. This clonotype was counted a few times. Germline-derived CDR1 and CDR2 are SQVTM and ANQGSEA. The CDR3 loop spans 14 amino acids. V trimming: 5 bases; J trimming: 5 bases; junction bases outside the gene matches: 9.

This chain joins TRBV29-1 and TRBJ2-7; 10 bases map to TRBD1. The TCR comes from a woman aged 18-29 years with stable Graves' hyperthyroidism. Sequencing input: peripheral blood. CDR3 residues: CSVYTGTGVHEQYF. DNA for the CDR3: TGCAGCGTTTACACCGGGACAGGGGTCCACGAGCAGTACTTC.